The text below deals with one T cell receptor (beta chain). The entire patient cohort was treatment-naive prior to thyroid surgery. TCRdb reprocessed the PCR reads using MiXCR. The sample contains tens of thousands of clones, about 15% of which appear only once. This record belongs to a study of metastatic and nonmetastatic thyroid tumors. J gave up 0 bases and V 6 bases, and 10 bases lay outside the gene matches. The CDR3 is made up of 16 amino acids. The chain couples TRBV12-3 or TRBV12-4 to TRBJ2-5, with 7 bases matching TRBD2. The source of this sequence is a female donor with papillary thyroid cancer or a benign thyroid nodule (not recorded which). Some clones in this sample may be carry-over from other donors' samples. Sequencing input: blood. CDR3 residues: CASSLWGGGYQETQYF. CDR3 nucleotides: TGTGCCAGCAGCTTATGGGGGGGAGGGTACCAAGAGACCCAGTACTTC.